This T cell receptor (beta chain) was recorded in a study of response to subunit inactivated influenza vaccine. TCRdb redid the calling of the RT-PCR reads with MiXCR, one entry per CDR3 protein. The table includes 800,000 to 1,000,000 distinct CDR3 sequences, 21% detected once. Trimming cost V 0 bases and J 6 bases, with 15 bases left between them. The germline V gene has CDR1 DFQATT and CDR2 SNEGSKA (reference sequence). The CDR3 sequence is 15 residues long. Points on this clonotype: Its target is not known.

Findings and caveats of the study: Seasonal influenza vaccination, on each occasion, was suggested by the authors to recruit few new T cells.

The chain links TRBV20-1 to TRBJ1-5; D gene ambiguous. The starting material was PBMCs from blood, obtained 5 days after vaccination. This TCR was sampled from a man aged 50 to 59 who received an inactivated influenza vaccine. The CDR3 DNA reads TGCAGTGCTAGAGATGAGGCCAAGCAGATTCAGCCCCAGCATTTT. Residues: CSARDEAKQIQPQHF.